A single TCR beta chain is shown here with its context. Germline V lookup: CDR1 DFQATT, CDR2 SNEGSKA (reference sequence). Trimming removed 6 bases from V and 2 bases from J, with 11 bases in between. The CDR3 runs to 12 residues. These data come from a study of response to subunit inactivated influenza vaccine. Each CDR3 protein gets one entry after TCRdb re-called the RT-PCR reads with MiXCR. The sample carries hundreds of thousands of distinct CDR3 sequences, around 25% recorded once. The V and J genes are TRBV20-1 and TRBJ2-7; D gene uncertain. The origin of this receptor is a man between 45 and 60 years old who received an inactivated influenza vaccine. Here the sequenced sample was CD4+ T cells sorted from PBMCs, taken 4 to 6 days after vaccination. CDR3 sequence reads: CSAHDPTYEQYF. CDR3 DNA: TGCAGTGCCCATGACCCAACCTACGAGCAGTACTTC.